Listed below are T cell receptor beta chains from one sample, sequenced in a study of cytomegalovirus exposure and HLA in healthy donors. Sequencing was performed with immunoSEQ multiplex PCR; in TCRdb, only in-frame clones are kept and a portion is missing. This sample's table reports almost 45,000 clones. The sequenced sample consisted of PBMCs. These receptors were obtained from a male donor in good health and CMV-seronegative. Each CDR3 is given with its conserved first and last residue. The order of the fields is V gene, J gene, D gene, CDR3 DNA, CDR3 protein. The D gene is left open where the match is weak.

TRBV27	TRBJ1-2	-	TGTGCCAGCAGGCCAGACAGGACTCCTTACTATGGCTACACCTTC	CASRPDRTPYYGYTF
TRBV16	TRBJ1-5	-	TGTGCCAGCAGCCAATCCTTAGACAGTAGCAATCAGCCCCAGCATTTT	CASSQSLDSSNQPQHF
TRBV27	TRBJ2-2	TRBD2	TGTGCCAGCACCGGACTAGCGGGGTACACCGGGGAGCTGTTTTTT	CASTGLAGYTGELFF
TRBV29-1	TRBJ2-7	TRBD1	TGCGGGGTTAAGGACAGGGGACGGGAGCAGTACTTC	CGVKDRGREQYF
TRBV10-2	TRBJ2-3	TRBD2	TGCGCCAGCGCCACTAGCGGGGGGGAGGCAGATACGCAGTATTTT	CASATSGGEADTQYF
TRBV27	TRBJ2-7	-	TGTGCCAGCAGCGCCAGTCAGGGACTGGACGAGCAGTACTTC	CASSASQGLDEQYF
TRBV4-2	TRBJ2-7	TRBD2	TGTGCCAGCAGCCAACCAAGCGGACTAGCCAACAACTTTTACGAGCAGTACTTC	CASSQPSGLANNFYEQYF
TRBV30	TRBJ2-7	-	TGTGCCTGGAGTGCAGCCCCCAGGTTGTACTTC	CAWSAAPRLYF
TRBV5-6	TRBJ2-5	TRBD2	TGTGCCAGCAGGTACTTAGCGGGGGAGACCCAGTACTTC	CASRYLAGETQYF
TRBV6-5	TRBJ2-7	TRBD1	TGTGCCAGCAGTTCCCCCGGGACAGGGAGCTACGAGCAGTACTTC	CASSSPGTGSYEQYF
TRBV6-1	TRBJ1-5	-	TGTGCCAGCCTCTCCGGGGATAGCAATCAGCCCCAGCATTTT	CASLSGDSNQPQHF
TRBV9	TRBJ2-7	TRBD1	TGTGCCAGCAGCGTAGGGGGACAGGGGTGGAACGAGCAGTACTTC	CASSVGGQGWNEQYF
TRBV30	TRBJ2-1	TRBD2	TGTGCCTGGAGTAGGCGGGAGGCCCCATCACAGTTCTTC	CAWSRREAPSQFF
TRBV14	TRBJ2-1	-	TGTGCCAGCAGCCAAAGGAGGGCCTACAATGAGCAGTTCTTC	CASSQRRAYNEQFF
TRBV5-1	TRBJ2-7	TRBD2	TGCGCCAGCAGCCCTATAGCGGGAGGCCCGGGAGAGCAGTACTTC	CASSPIAGGPGEQYF
TRBV18	TRBJ2-5	-	TGTGCCAGCTCCCCTTCCCAAGAGACCCAGTACTTC	CASSPSQETQYF
TRBV18	TRBJ1-1	-	TGTGCCAGCTCATTTACCGGGACAAGGAACACTGAAGCTTTCTTT	CASSFTGTRNTEAFF
TRBV7-2	TRBJ2-7	TRBD2	TGTGCCAGCAGGCCCAAACTAGCGGGAGATCGTGAGCAGTACTTC	CASRPKLAGDREQYF
TRBV2	TRBJ2-1	-	TGTGCCAGCACGGAACAGGCCAATGAGCAGTTCTTC	CASTEQANEQFF
TRBV28	TRBJ2-5	TRBD2	TGTGCCAGCAGTTTAGGGGCGGGAGGCCACCAAGAGACCCAGTACTTC	CASSLGAGGHQETQYF
TRBV30	TRBJ2-2	-	TGTGCCTGGAGGGGACGGACAGACGGGGAGCTGTTTTTT	CAWRGRTDGELFF
TRBV27	TRBJ1-6	-	TGTGCCAGCAGTTTAACCTCCCAGGCCAATTCACCCCTCCACTTT	CASSLTSQANSPLHF
TRBV6-1	TRBJ2-7	-	TGTGCCAGCACGCGTGAAGGGACTTCATCCTACGAGCAGTACTTC	CASTREGTSSYEQYF
TRBV25-1	TRBJ2-1	TRBD2	TGTGCCAGCAGTGGCGGGACTAGCGGGCCGCAGTTCTTC	CASSGGTSGPQFF
TRBV9	TRBJ2-2	TRBD1	TGTGCCAGCAGAGCCGGGACAGGGAGGAACACCGGGGAGCTGTTTTTT	CASRAGTGRNTGELFF
TRBV10-3	TRBJ2-7	-	TGTGCCATCACCGCTCGGTTCGAAGGGGACTACGAGCAGTACTTC	CAITARFEGDYEQYF
TRBV27	TRBJ2-7	TRBD2	TGTGCCAGCAGACCTACTAGCGGGAGCTATCACGAGCAGTACTTC	CASRPTSGSYHEQYF
TRBV28	TRBJ1-5	TRBD1	TGTGCCAGCAGTCGCGACAGGGCGGGATCTAATAGCAATCAGCCCCAGCATTTT	CASSRDRAGSNSNQPQHF
TRBV4-1	TRBJ1-1	-	TGCGCCAGCAGCCAGCGCGGGGGGGGCTTAGAAGCTTTCTTT	CASSQRGGGLEAFF
TRBV27	TRBJ2-5	TRBD2	TGTGCCAGCAGTCGTTGGCTAGCGGGAGAGACCCAGTACTTC	CASSRWLAGETQYF
TRBV7-2	TRBJ2-1	TRBD2	TGTGCCAGCAGCTTGACGGGACTAGCGGGAGAGGTAAATGAGCAGTTCTTC	CASSLTGLAGEVNEQFF
TRBV27	TRBJ2-2	-	TGTGCCAGCAGTTTAGTCAGGGAATTGGACGGGGAGCTGTTTTTT	CASSLVRELDGELFF
TRBV5-1	TRBJ2-7	TRBD1	TGCGCCAGCAGCTTGCCTCGGGGACAGTCCTCCTACGAGCAGTACTTC	CASSLPRGQSSYEQYF
TRBV7-2	TRBJ2-1	-	TGTGCCAGCAGCTTACGGGGGGCTGGGGGGAATGAGCAGTTCTTC	CASSLRGAGGNEQFF
TRBV2	TRBJ2-1	TRBD2	TGTGCCAGCAGTGAAGCGGGGATGCTAGCGGGTATCAATGAGCAGTTCTTC	CASSEAGMLAGINEQFF
TRBV6-1	TRBJ1-5	-	TGTGCCACACGGCCGGGGAGCAATCAGCCCCAGCATTTT	CATRPGSNQPQHF
TRBV25-1	TRBJ2-5	TRBD2	TGTGCCAGCAAGGGACTAGCGGGCACAGCCAATGTGGCCCAGTACTTC	CASKGLAGTANVAQYF
TRBV28	TRBJ1-2	TRBD1	TGTGCCAGCGTTATCGTACTTGGACAGGGGGCAGATGGCTACACCTTC	CASVIVLGQGADGYTF